This TCR beta chain was captured in a study of T cell responses to AZD1222 COVID-19 vaccine (dated by TCRdb to about 2021). Background on the whole study: Because spike-specific TCR depth and breadth did not differ between the two schedules, AZD1222 recipients who got a second dose at roughly 4 weeks were pooled with those who got a second dose at roughly 12 weeks. TCR sequencing covered over 230 trial participants: nearly 210 given two doses of AZD1222 and 26 given two doses of MenACWY control vaccine. Trial participants were enrolled by age into 18-55, 56-69 and 70-plus year subgroups, with roughly 160, 29 and 62 TCR-sequenced participants respectively.

The CDR3 regions of human TCRbeta chains were analyzed by immunosequencing. Regarding the original processing steps: TCRs in the repertoires were compared against a reference library of SARS-CoV-2-specific TCRs that had been generated with the MIRA antigen-specificity platform. Breadth was defined as the fraction of unique TCRs that were SARS-CoV-2-associated. Depth was defined as the fraction of total T cells that were SARS-CoV-2-associated. Using the MIRA data, each spike-specific TCR was assigned both to the spike region to which the TCR was reactive and to a CD4 or CD8 class. Log10-transformed breadth and depth values were compared by one-way ANOVA with Sidak's multiple comparisons tests. Sourced from immuneACCESS, this table was stored by TCRdb with only in-frame sequences that have V and J called. A share of the clones is absent; for the studies checked, an unresolved V gene accounts for under half, and the remainder has no known explanation. V and J calls and clone size are those listed in that table; D and trimming were worked out from the DNA. The sample includes 150,000 to 200,000 clones, with 94% observed a single time. The top ten hold 0.64% of the sample.

The V end gives up 1 base and the J end 2 bases, leaving 13 bases in the junction not matched to a gene. From the cysteine through the phenylalanine, the CDR3 covers 19 amino acids. This entry keeps only the CDR3 DNA: 57 bases, framed from base 1. Taken from the germline V gene (reference sequence), the CDR1 and CDR2 loops are SEHNR and FQNEAQ. Of note for this clone: No antigen is known for it. Base qualities are missing; no much larger clone stands one base away.

The sample's time point label, decoded: baseline before first vaccination. The vaccinee samples were drawn from two UK trials, COV001 and COV002, one of which was a single-blind randomized controlled phase 2/3 trial testing AZD1222 (ChAdOx1 nCoV-19) in healthy adults. For TCRbeta chain sequencing, PBMC samples from trial participants were taken at day 0 and at day 28 after the second dose. The research as a whole found: A significant rise in spike-specific TCR breadth and depth was observed after two AZD1222 doses relative to day 0 and relative to MenACWY recipients. Epitopes outside the regions mutated in the B.1.351 and B.1.1.7 variants were reportedly recognized by nearly half of the unique spike-specific TCRs. Conclusions about previously exposed vaccinees are limited, since just five or six AZD1222 recipients were seropositive for SARS-CoV-2 at baseline. No day 14 peak-response samples were available, so repertoires were characterized only after the peak T cell response. Most participants were white British and females outnumbered males, and the authors suggested that clonal diversity may have been underestimated. CD4 TCRs associated with the vaccine covered the entire spike protein, and the dominant responses were in regions 160-218 and 743-854. In the small 56-69-year group, the increase in depth fell short of significance, most likely because of low power.

Source: peripheral blood, taken on day 0 of AZD1222 vaccination. The origin of this receptor is an adult in good health. This chain joins TRBV7-9 to TRBJ2-3, and 9 junction bases match TRBD1. The nucleotide sequence reads TGTGCCAGCAGCTTAGTACGAATACGGACAGGGGATTTCACAGATACGCAGTATTTT. This codes for CASSLVRIRTGDFTDTQYF.